These T cell receptor beta chains were read from a single sample in a study of patients and donors after allogeneic stem cell transplantation. MiXCR was run by TCRdb on the RT-PCR reads, yielding one entry per CDR3 protein. The sample consists of about 110,000 distinct CDR3 sequences, 35% of them appearing once. Sequenced sample: blood, either unsorted or a sorted T cell fraction (not recorded which). All receptors derive from a human donor who was either an allogeneic HSCT recipient or a stem cell or donor lymphocyte infusion donor (not recorded which). It is not recorded whose cells these are; they may come from a transplant donor. The CDR3 runs from the conserved cysteine through the conserved F or W. The D gene is left open where the match is weak. The size field is filled for only some rows; it gives once, few, many or a size class.

v_gene,abundance,j_gene,d_gene,CDR3nt,CDR3aa
TRBV20-1,NA,TRBJ2-7,NA,TGCAGTGCTTCGACAGGACCTACCTACGAGCAGTACTTC,CSASTGPTYEQYF
TRBV20-1,few,TRBJ1-1,NA,TGCAGTGCCCTTGAAGGGAACACTGAAGCTTTCTTT,CSALEGNTEAFF
TRBV20-1,NA,TRBJ1-5,TRBD1,TGCAGTGCTAGAGGAAAGGGGGCGTGGGACAATCAGCCCCAGCATTTT,CSARGKGAWDNQPQHF
TRBV5-5,few,TRBJ1-4,TRBD1,TGTGCCAGCAGCCCTGGGACAGGAAGGGAAAAACTGTTTTTT,CASSPGTGREKLFF
TRBV20-1,NA,TRBJ1-5,NA,TGCAGTGCTAGAGATTCCCGTGATGGTCATCAGCCCCAGCATTTT,CSARDSRDGHQPQHF
TRBV12-3/TRBV12-4,NA,TRBJ1-4,TRBD1,TGTGCCAGCATCCCCGGCAGGGGGAACCCAACTAATGAAAAACTGTTTTTT,CASIPGRGNPTNEKLFF
TRBV9,few,TRBJ2-7,NA,TGTGCCAGCAGCGTAGCTCCGGGCTACGAGCAGTACTTC,CASSVAPGYEQYF
TRBV5-1,few,TRBJ2-5,NA,TGCGCCAGCAGCTTGCAAAAGGCAGCCCAAGAGACCCAGTACTTC,CASSLQKAAQETQYF
TRBV10-2,NA,TRBJ2-3,NA,TGCGCCAGCAGCGATCGGAGCTTTTGGACAGATACGCAGTATTTT,CASSDRSFWTDTQYF
TRBV24-1,few,TRBJ2-7,NA,TGTGCCACCAGTGATCCACGGGGACCTACCTACGAGCAGTACTTC,CATSDPRGPTYEQYF
TRBV20-1,NA,TRBJ1-2,NA,TGCAGTGCCCGAACAGGGCGCGGCTACACCTTC,CSARTGRGYTF
TRBV6-2/TRBV6-3,NA,TRBJ2-1,TRBD2,TGTGCCAGCAGTTACTTCCTAGCGGGAGTCAATGAGCAGTTCTTC,CASSYFLAGVNEQFF
TRBV12-3/TRBV12-4,NA,TRBJ1-6,NA,TGTGCCAGCAAAACCGGGACGCCAGTAGGTTCACCCCTCCACTTT,CASKTGTPVGSPLHF
TRBV7-9,NA,TRBJ2-5,NA,TGTGCCAGCAGCCTGTCCCGGGACATGATCGGGGCCCAAGAGACCCAGTACTTC,CASSLSRDMIGAQETQYF
TRBV15,many,TRBJ1-1,TRBD1,TGTGCCACCATCGGGACAGCCCCGATAACTGAAGCTTTCTTT,CATIGTAPITEAFF
TRBV7-2,few,TRBJ1-2,TRBD1,TGTGCCAGCAGCTTAGACAGGGGAGACTATGGCTACACCTTC,CASSLDRGDYGYTF
TRBV12-3/TRBV12-4,NA,TRBJ2-2,NA,TGTGCCAGCAGTCCCTCTGGGACCGGGGAGCTGTTTTTT,CASSPSGTGELFF
TRBV7-9,few,TRBJ2-1,NA,TGTGCCAGCAGCTTATCGAGACTCCACAATGAGCAGTTCTTC,CASSLSRLHNEQFF
TRBV7-2,few,TRBJ1-5,NA,TGTGCCAGCAGCTTAAGAGGGCCGGAGCAGCCCCAGCATTTT,CASSLRGPEQPQHF
TRBV27,NA,TRBJ2-3,TRBD1,TGTGCCAGCAGTTTTTGGAACAGGGGAAGAGATACGCAGTATTTT,CASSFWNRGRDTQYF
TRBV29-1,NA,TRBJ2-1,NA,TGCAGCGTTGTACGAGCGTGGGCTAATGAGCAGTTCTTC,CSVVRAWANEQFF
TRBV12-3/TRBV12-4,few,TRBJ2-3,NA,TGTGCCAGCAGTTCACTCACAGATACGCAGTATTTT,CASSSLTDTQYF
TRBV11-2,NA,TRBJ1-1,NA,TGTGCCAGCAGCTCAGAGGAGGGCAGGAGGAACACTGAAGCTTTCTTT,CASSSEEGRRNTEAFF
TRBV28,NA,TRBJ2-1,TRBD2,TGTGCCAGCAGTTTGGGAGGGACCTACAATGAGCAGTTCTTC,CASSLGGTYNEQFF